The clone carrying this T cell receptor beta chain was picked up a small number of times. The TCR beta CDR3 regions underwent amplification using RNA transcripts as the source. A set of HTBI primers served as the primers for a first-round RT-PCR of the TCR CDR3. TCRdb recomputed calls from the multiplex PCR reads with MiXCR, one row per CDR3 protein. The table records about 540,000 distinct CDR3 sequences, just over 45% of them present only once. The data were taken from a study of T cells in Graves' hyperthyroidism and ophthalmopathy. The germline V gene has CDR1 DFQATT and CDR2 SNEGSKA (reference sequence). V was clipped by 1 base and J by 0 bases; unmatched bases: 9. This CDR3 is 16 amino acids long.

This clonotype was sampled from a woman aged 18-29 years with Graves' hyperthyroidism. What was sequenced was peripheral blood or thyroid tissue (not recorded which). This chain links TRBV20-1 with TRBJ2-7; the match to TRBD2 covers 7 bases. The CDR3 loop reads CSARAKASGSSYEQYF. The CDR3 DNA reads TGCAGTGCTAGAGCTAAGGCTAGCGGAAGCTCCTACGAGCAGTACTTC.